The clone carrying this T cell receptor beta chain was seen more than once but under ten times. Its specificity is unknown. At the DNA level, this CDR3 is encoded by other sequences in the same sample as well. This entry comes from a study of beta chain features in type 1 diabetes. The study's findings and limits: Shorter templates might be favored by PCR, and equally so in patients and in controls. Moderately but significantly shorter TCRB CDR3s were found in Type 1 diabetes patients in all four CD4+ subsets.

Reverse transcribing all isolated RNA meant expressed TCRB transcripts were sequenced. Libraries were prepared by immunoSEQ multiplex PCR; TCRdb keeps only in-frame clonotypes and omits some of them. The data contain about 660,000 clones, roughly 13% of them singletons. The sample was naive CD4+ T cells from blood. This clonotype was obtained from a young man with type 1 diabetes.

The DNA for the CDR3 is TGTGCCTGGAGTGTATCTAGCGGTCGAGGCTACGAGCAGTACTTC. Encoded protein: CAWSVSSGRGYEQYF. J is TRBJ2-7 and V is TRBV30, with TRBD2 matching over 7 bases. V lost 0 bases, J lost 3 bases, and 8 bases stayed unmatched. The germline gives CDR1 GTSNPN, CDR2 SVGIG (reference sequence). The CDR3 totals 15 residues.